The 9 T cell receptor beta chains below come from one sample, sequenced in a study of T cells in Graves' hyperthyroidism and ophthalmopathy (dated by TCRdb to the late 2010s). Library preparation was by multiplex PCR. The sequencer was an Illumina HiSeq 2000. TCR beta CDR3 regions were amplified from RNA transcripts. For the first round of RT-PCR on the TCR CDR3, the HTBI primer set was used together with the Qiagen OneStep RT-PCR kit. TCRdb trimmed the raw reads at Q25, called clones with MiXCR and kept productive beta chains. Each record represents a unique CDR3 protein, reported with the most common genes and DNA among its rows. For this sample the table gives roughly 660,000 distinct CDR3 sequences, of which roughly a sixth were detected only once. The ten top clones hold 15% of the sample. Sequencing used blood. The receptors derive from a man in his fifties with Graves' hyperthyroidism.

This clonotype was seen repeatedly, ten times or more. J is TRBJ2-1 and V is TRBV12-5, with 7 positions matching TRBD2. The trim removed 4 bases at V and 2 bases at J, leaving 11 bases unmatched. This CDR3 has 17 amino acids. Germline CDR1 is LGHNT and CDR2 is FRNRAP. CDR3 nucleotide sequence: TGTGCTAGTGGTTCGGTAGGGTTTGCGGGGGCCTACAATGAGCAGTTCTTC. Translating gives CASGSVGFAGAYNEQFF.

This clonotype was found many times. The chain joins TRBV20-1 to TRBJ2-1; D is perhaps TRBD2 (5 bases). There are 16 residues in the CDR3. Trimming removed 5 bases from V and 3 bases from J, with 20 bases in between. Germline V lookup: CDR1 DFQATT, CDR2 SNEGSKA (reference sequence). CDR3 loop: CSALSSRAELYNEQFF. The CDR3 DNA is TGCAGTGCTTTGTCTTCGCGGGCGGAACTCTACAATGAGCAGTTCTTC.

This clonotype was recorded a few times. The chain links TRBV6-2 or TRBV6-3 to TRBJ1-5, with D possibly being TRBD1 (6 bases). The V end lost 0 bases, the J end lost 9 bases, and 24 bases lay between the germline ends. Germline loops: CDR1 MNHEY, CDR2 SVGEGT. This CDR3 region has 18 residues. The CDR3 here is CASSYSNQIQGPGMPQHF. In DNA, the CDR3 is TGTGCCAGCAGTTACTCAAACCAAATACAGGGACCTGGGATGCCCCAGCATTTT.

This clonotype turned up a few times. A much larger clone lies one base from this, so it may be a read error. The V call is TRBV15, the J call TRBJ1-1; D gene unclear. V gave up 0 bases and J gave up 9 bases, with 8 bases separating them. The CDR3 totals 12 residues. Germline CDR1 reads LNHNV; CDR2 reads YYDKDF (reference sequence). The CDR3: CATSREPSQAFF. For the CDR3, the DNA is TGTGCCACCAGCAGAGAGCCAAGCCAAGCTTTCTTT. The whole variable domain, remainder taken from reference TRBV15 and TRBJ1-1, is DAMVIQNPRYQVTQFGKPVTLSCSQTLNHNVMYWYQQKSSQAPKLLFHYYDKDFNNEADTPDNFQSRRPNTSFCFLDIRSPGLGDTAMYLCATSREPSQAFFGQGTRLTVV.

This clonotype has at least ten counts. The chain is built from TRBV6-2 or TRBV6-3 and TRBJ1-1; D remains unclear. The CDR3 is made up of 14 amino acids. Looked up from germline, CDR1 is MNHEY and CDR2 is SVGEGT. Between the trimmed V and J ends, which lost 7 bases and 1 base, there was a span of 13 bases. CDR3 in amino acids: CASKLQTPNTEAFF. DNA for the CDR3: TGTGCCAGCAAACTACAGACTCCGAACACTGAAGCTTTCTTT.

This clonotype has ten or more counts. The V call is TRBV2, the J call TRBJ2-1; 8 bases align to TRBD2. Unmatched junction bases numbered 20, after V lost 9 bases and J lost 7 bases. The CDR3 covers 17 residues. From germline, CDR1 is SNHLY and CDR2 FYNNEI. The CDR3 region has the DNA TGTGCCAGAGAAGGACAGAATCGGACTAGCTCCTTGAATGAGCAGTTCTTC. This encodes CAREGQNRTSSLNEQFF.

This clonotype was seen a handful of times. The chain has TRBV5-6 and TRBJ2-1; no firm D call. Trimming shortened V by 4 bases and J by 6 bases, and 14 bases separated the two germline ends. Germline assignment: CDR1 SGHDT and CDR2 YYEEEE. The CDR3 runs 14 residues. CDR3 DNA: TGTGCCAGCAGCCGAGTCGAGGTGGCCAATGAGCAGTTCTTC. Its translation: CASSRVEVANEQFF.

The V call is TRBV7-2, the J call TRBJ2-7, with a possible D match to TRBD2 (5 bases). V gave up 1 base and J gave up 1 base, with 11 bases separating them. The V gene's germline CDR1 is SGHTA and CDR2 FQGNSA. CDR3 size: 15 residues. CDR3 nucleotide sequence: TGTGCCAGCAGCTTAGGTCCAGCGGATTCCTACGAGCAGTACTTC. Amino acid sequence: CASSLGPADSYEQYF.

This clonotype was found many times. This chain joins TRBV20-1 and TRBJ1-5; D is undetermined. There are 14 residues in the CDR3. Germline V gene lookup returns CDR1 DFQATT and CDR2 SNEGSKA (reference sequence). The germline V and J ends were trimmed by 3 bases and 4 bases, with 13 bases remaining between them. This CDR3 reads CSARVSTANQPQHF. The CDR3, as DNA: TGCAGTGCTAGGGTGAGCACAGCGAATCAGCCCCAGCATTTT.